The 10 T cell receptor beta chains below all came from one sample that was sequenced in a study of shared clonotypes between healthy human individuals. Sequencing used immunoSEQ multiplex PCR; TCRdb keeps in-frame clones, though not all of them. The sample holds approximately 2,200,000 clones, around 93% seen once. CD8 cells regarded as naive lacked CD45RO, were positively chosen for CCR7, and omitted terminally differentiated effector memory CD45RA+ cells. The specimen sequenced was naive CD8+ T cells from PBMCs. The receptors were sampled from a man younger than 30 in good health. Some clones in this sample may be carry-over from other donors' samples.

This clone appeared a single time. The rearrangement links TRBV27 to TRBJ2-5; D perhaps matches TRBD2 (5 bases). Germline CDR1 is MNHEY and CDR2 is SMNVEV (reference sequence). CDR3 size: 14 residues. V shed 6 bases and J shed 2 bases, with 13 bases lying between them. The CDR3 protein is CASRPWEPQETQYF. CDR3 coding DNA: TGTGCCAGCAGACCCTGGGAGCCTCAAGAGACCCAGTACTTC.

The CDR3 spells CASSGGLSSYNEQFF. CDR3 coding DNA: TGTGCCAGCAGCGGGGGTCTGAGCTCCTACAATGAGCAGTTCTTC. V usage is TRBV9 and J usage is TRBJ2-1; unclear D gene. The V gene lost 3 bases and the J gene lost 0 bases, with 10 bases spanning the gap. CDR3 length: 15 residues. CDR1 is SGDLS and CDR2 is YYNGEE in the germline V gene.

The rearrangement links TRBV28 to TRBJ1-5; possibly TRBD1 for D (6 bases). The CDR3 length is 13 residues. V was trimmed by 11 bases and J by 1 base, leaving 12 bases between them. Germline CDR1 MDHEN, CDR2 SYDVKM. In DNA, the CDR3 is TGTGCCGGCTCAGGGGCCAGCAATCAGCCCCAGCATTTT. This sequence encodes CAGSGASNQPQHF.

Concerning this clone: This specimen includes other DNA sequences encoding the same CDR3. The chain links TRBV28 to TRBJ1-1, with 7 nucleotides matching TRBD1. The CDR3 covers 14 residues. V lost 3 bases, J lost 4 bases, and 5 bases stayed unmatched. CDR1 and CDR2 from the germline V gene are MDHEN and SYDVKM. The CDR3 bases are TGTGCCAGCAGTTTTAGGGGGCCTGGCACTGAAGCTTTCTTT. This gives the protein CASSFRGPGTEAFF.

The chain couples TRBV19 to TRBJ1-5; D gene uncertain. Trimming stripped 10 bases from V and 6 bases from J, with 13 bases between. The CDR3 spans 12 residues. Germline-derived CDR1 and CDR2 are LNHDA and SQIVND (reference sequence). The chain's CDR3 is CATHTGSQPQHF. CDR3 DNA sequence: TGTGCCACCCATACGGGTAGTCAGCCCCAGCATTTT. The variable domain in full, with the rest retrieved from reference TRBV19 and TRBJ1-5, is DGGITQSPKYLFRKEGQNVTLSCEQNLNHDAMYWYRQDPGQGLRLIYYSQIVNDFQKGDIAEGYSVSREKKESFPLTVTSAQKNPTAFYLCATHTGSQPQHFGDGTRLSIL.

This chain connects TRBV7-6 to TRBJ2-2, with D possibly being TRBD2 (5 bases). Germline V gene lookup returns CDR1 SGHVS and CDR2 FNYEAQ. CDR3 length: 17 amino acids. Trimming took off 1 base at V and 6 bases at J, with 18 bases between the two ends. The CDR3 reads CASSLEGRLSKAGELFF. The CDR3 DNA reads TGTGCCAGCAGCTTAGAAGGCAGACTATCGAAGGCCGGGGAGCTGTTTTTT.

This clone was seen just once. The V and J genes are TRBV4-2 and TRBJ2-7, with 8 bases lining up with TRBD1. The germline V gene encodes CDR1 LGHNA and CDR2 YNFKEQ. V lost 0 bases and J lost 4; bases outside the gene matches: 5. This CDR3 comprises 15 residues. DNA of the CDR3: TGTGCCAGCAGCCAAGAACAGGGGGAAGGTTACGAGCAGTACTTC. Translation: CASSQEQGEGYEQYF.

CDR3 region: CASSLRTVLSGELFF. In DNA, the CDR3 is TGTGCCAGCAGTCTCCGGACAGTACTAAGCGGGGAGCTGTTTTTT. The chain has TRBV28 and TRBJ2-2; the D gene is possibly TRBD1 (6 bases). The CDR3 spans 15 residues. Trimming took 5 bases from V and 7 from J, leaving 17 bases between them. Germline lookup yields CDR1 MDHEN and CDR2 SYDVKM.

V usage is TRBV28 and J usage is TRBJ2-1, with a possible D match to TRBD1 (6 bases). Germline loops: CDR1 MDHEN, CDR2 SYDVKM. The length of the CDR3 is 13 residues. Trimming left V 1 base short and J 7 bases short, with 8 bases between. CDR3: CASSLYRVNEQFF. For the CDR3, the DNA is TGTGCCAGCAGTTTATACAGGGTGAATGAGCAGTTCTTC.

This chain joins TRBV4-2 and TRBJ1-2; 11 nucleotides align to TRBD1. CDR1 LGHNA and CDR2 YNFKEQ come from the germline V gene. The ends lost 3 bases at V and 4 bases at J; junction bases unmatched: 4. This CDR3 is built from 15 residues. CDR3 loop: CASSQGQGGTYGYTF. The CDR3 DNA follows: TGTGCCAGCAGCCAGGGACAGGGGGGGACCTATGGCTACACCTTC.